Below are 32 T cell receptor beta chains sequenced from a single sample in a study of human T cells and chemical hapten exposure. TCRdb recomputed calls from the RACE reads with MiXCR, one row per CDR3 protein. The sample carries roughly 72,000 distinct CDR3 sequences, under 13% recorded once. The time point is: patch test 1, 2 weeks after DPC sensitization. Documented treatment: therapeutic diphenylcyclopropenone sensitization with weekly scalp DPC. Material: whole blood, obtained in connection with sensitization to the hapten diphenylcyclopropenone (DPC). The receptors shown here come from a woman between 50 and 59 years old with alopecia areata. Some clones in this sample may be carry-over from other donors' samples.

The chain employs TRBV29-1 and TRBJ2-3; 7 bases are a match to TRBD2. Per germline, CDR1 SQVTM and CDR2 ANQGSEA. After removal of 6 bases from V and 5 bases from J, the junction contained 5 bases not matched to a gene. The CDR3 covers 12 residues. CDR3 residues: CSVNSGIDTQYF. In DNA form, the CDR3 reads TGCAGCGTCAACAGCGGGATAGATACGCAGTATTTT.

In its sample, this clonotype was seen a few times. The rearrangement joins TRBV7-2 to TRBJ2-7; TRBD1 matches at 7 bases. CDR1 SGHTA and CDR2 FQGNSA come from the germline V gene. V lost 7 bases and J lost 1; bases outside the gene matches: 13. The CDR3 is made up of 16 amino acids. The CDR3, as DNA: TGTGCCAGCAACTTGGCTCCCGGGACAGCGTCCTACGAGCAGTACTTC. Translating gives CASNLAPGTASYEQYF.

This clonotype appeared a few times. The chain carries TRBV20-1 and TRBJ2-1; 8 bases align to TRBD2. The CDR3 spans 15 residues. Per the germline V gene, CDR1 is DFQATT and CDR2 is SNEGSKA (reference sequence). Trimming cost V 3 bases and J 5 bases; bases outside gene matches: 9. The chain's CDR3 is CSASRPRTSNNEQFF. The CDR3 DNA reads TGCAGTGCTAGCCGCCCCCGGACTAGCAACAATGAGCAGTTCTTC.

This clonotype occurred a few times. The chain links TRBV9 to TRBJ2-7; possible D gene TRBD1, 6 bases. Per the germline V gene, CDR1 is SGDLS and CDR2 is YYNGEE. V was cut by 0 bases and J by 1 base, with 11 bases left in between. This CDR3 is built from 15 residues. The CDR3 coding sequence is TGTGCCAGCAGCGTAGGGGGGCAGCAGTCCTACGAGCAGTACTTC. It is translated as CASSVGGQQSYEQYF.

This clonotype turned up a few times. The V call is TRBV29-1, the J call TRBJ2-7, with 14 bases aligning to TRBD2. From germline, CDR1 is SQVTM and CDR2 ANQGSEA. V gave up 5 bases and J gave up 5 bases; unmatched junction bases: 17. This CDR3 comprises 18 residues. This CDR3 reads CSVPSGTGLAGGPHEQYF. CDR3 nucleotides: TGCAGCGTTCCTTCCGGGACAGGACTAGCGGGAGGTCCCCACGAGCAGTACTTC.

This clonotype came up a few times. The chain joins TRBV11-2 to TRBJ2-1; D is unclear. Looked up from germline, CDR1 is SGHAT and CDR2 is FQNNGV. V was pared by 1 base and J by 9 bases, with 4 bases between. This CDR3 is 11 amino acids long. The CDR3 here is CASSLGGEQFF. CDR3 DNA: TGTGCCAGCAGCTTAGGAGGTGAGCAGTTCTTC.

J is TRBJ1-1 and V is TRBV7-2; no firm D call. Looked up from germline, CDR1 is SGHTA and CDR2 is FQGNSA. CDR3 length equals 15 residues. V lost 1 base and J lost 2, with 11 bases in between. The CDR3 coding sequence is TGTGCCAGCAGCTTAGGACCGGGCTCTAACACTGAAGCTTTCTTT. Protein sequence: CASSLGPGSNTEAFF.

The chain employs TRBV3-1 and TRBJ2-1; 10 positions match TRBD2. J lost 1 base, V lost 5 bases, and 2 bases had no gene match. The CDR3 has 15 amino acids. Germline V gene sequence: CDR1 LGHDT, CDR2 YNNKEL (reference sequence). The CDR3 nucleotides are TGTGCCAGCAGCAAAGCGGGAGGGTCCTACAATGAGCAGTTCTTC. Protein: CASSKAGGSYNEQFF.

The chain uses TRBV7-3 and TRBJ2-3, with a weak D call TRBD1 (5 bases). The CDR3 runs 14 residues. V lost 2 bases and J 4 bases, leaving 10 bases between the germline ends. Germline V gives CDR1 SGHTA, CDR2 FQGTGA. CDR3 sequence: CASSLQGHPDTQYF. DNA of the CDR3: TGTGCCAGCAGCTTACAGGGCCACCCAGATACGCAGTATTTT.

Here the CDR3 reads CASRMGLAVYEQYF. Here the CDR3 DNA reads TGTGCCAGCAGAATGGGACTAGCGGTCTACGAGCAGTACTTC. The chain employs TRBV28 and TRBJ2-7; 11 nucleotides align to TRBD2. The germline gives CDR1 MDHEN, CDR2 SYDVKM. This CDR3 is built from 14 residues. The V gene end was trimmed by 6 bases and the J gene end by 3 bases; junction bases not matched to a gene: 4.

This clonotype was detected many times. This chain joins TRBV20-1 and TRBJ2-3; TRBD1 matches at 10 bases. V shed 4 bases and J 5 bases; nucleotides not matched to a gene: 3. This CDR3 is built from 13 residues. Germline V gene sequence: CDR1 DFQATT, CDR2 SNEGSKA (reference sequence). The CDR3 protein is CSAIRTGGDTQYF. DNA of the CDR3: TGCAGTGCTATTAGGACAGGGGGAGATACGCAGTATTTT.

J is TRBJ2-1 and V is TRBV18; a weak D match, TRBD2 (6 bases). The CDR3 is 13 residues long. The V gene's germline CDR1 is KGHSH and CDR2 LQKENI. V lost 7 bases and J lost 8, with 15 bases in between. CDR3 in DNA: TGTGCCAGCTTCTTGACTAGAACCGATGAGCAGTTCTTC. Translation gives CASFLTRTDEQFF.

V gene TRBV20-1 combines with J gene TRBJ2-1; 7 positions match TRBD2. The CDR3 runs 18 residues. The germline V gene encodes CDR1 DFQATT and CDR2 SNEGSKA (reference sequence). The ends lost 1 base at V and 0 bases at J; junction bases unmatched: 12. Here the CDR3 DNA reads TGCAGTGCTAGAGGTCCCTCAAGCGGGGCACTCTCCTACAATGAGCAGTTCTTC. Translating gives CSARGPSSGALSYNEQFF.

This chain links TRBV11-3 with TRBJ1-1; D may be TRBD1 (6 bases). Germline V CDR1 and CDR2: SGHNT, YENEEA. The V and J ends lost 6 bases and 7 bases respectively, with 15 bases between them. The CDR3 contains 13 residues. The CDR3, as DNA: TGTGCCAGCAGATCTCAGGGGAGGGATGAAGCTTTCTTT. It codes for CASRSQGRDEAFF.

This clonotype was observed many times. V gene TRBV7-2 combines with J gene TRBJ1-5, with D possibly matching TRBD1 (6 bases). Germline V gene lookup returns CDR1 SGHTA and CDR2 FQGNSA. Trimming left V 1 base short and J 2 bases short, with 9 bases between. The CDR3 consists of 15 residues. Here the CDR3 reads CASSLVGGGNQPQHF. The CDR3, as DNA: TGTGCCAGCAGCTTAGTGGGGGGCGGCAATCAGCCCCAGCATTTT.

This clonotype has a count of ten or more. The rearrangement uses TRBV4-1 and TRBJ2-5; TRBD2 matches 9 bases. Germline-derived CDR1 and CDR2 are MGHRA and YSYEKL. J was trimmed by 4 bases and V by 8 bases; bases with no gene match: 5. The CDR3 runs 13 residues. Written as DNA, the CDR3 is TGCGCCAGCCGAGGAGCGGGAGGAGAGACCCAGTACTTC. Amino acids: CASRGAGGETQYF.

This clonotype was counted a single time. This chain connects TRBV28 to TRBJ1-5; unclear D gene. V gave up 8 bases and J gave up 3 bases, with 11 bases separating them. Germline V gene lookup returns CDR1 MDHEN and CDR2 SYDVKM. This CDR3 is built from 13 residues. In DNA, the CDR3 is TGTGCCAGCGGCCCTGTTTACAATCAGCCCCAGCATTTT. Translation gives CASGPVYNQPQHF.

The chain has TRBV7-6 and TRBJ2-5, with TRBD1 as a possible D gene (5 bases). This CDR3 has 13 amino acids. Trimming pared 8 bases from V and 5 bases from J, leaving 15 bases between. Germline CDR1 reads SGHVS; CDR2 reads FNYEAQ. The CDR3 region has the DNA TGTGCCAGCGCCAGACAGTTTGGGGAGACCCAGTACTTC. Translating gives CASARQFGETQYF.

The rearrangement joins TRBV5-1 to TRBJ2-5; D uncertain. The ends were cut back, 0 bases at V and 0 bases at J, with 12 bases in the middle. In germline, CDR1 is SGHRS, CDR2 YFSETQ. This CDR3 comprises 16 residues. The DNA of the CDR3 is TGCGCCAGCAGCTTGGCGGGCAACAACTACCAAGAGACCCAGTACTTC. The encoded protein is CASSLAGNNYQETQYF.

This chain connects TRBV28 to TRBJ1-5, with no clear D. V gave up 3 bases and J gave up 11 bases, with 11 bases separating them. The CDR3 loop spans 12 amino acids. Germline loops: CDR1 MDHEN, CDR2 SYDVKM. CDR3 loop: CASSFRAGAQHF. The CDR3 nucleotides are TGTGCCAGCAGTTTCCGGGCCGGGGCCCAGCATTTT.

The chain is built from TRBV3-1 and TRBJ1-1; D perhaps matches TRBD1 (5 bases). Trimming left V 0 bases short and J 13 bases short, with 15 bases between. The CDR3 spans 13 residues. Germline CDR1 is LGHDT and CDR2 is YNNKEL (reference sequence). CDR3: CASSQEWKGRVFF. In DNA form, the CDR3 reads TGTGCCAGCAGCCAAGAATGGAAGGGCAGGGTTTTCTTT.

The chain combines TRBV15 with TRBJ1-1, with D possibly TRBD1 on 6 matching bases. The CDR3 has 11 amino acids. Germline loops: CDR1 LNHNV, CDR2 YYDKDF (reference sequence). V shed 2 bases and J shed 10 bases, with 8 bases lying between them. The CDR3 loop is CATSRQGRAFF. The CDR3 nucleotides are TGTGCCACCAGCAGACAGGGGAGAGCTTTCTTT.

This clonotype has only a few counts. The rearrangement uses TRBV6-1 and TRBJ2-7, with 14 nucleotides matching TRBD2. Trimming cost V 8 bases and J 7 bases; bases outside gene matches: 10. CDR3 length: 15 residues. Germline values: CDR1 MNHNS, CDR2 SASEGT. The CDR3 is CASQTGTSGSREQYF. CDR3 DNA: TGTGCCAGCCAAACCGGGACTAGCGGGAGCCGGGAGCAGTACTTC.

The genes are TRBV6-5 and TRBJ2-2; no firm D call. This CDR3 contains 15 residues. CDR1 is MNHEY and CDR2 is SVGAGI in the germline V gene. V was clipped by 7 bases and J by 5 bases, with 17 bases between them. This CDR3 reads CASTQQLVSTGELFF. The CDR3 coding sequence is TGTGCCAGCACTCAACAGCTAGTTTCAACCGGGGAGCTGTTTTTT.

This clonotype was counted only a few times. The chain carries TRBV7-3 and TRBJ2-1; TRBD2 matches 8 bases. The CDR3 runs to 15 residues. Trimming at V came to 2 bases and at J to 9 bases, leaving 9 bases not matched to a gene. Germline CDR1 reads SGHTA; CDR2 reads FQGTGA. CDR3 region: CASSLAGGRGSEQFF. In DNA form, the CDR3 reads TGTGCCAGCAGCTTAGCGGGAGGCCGGGGAAGTGAGCAGTTCTTC. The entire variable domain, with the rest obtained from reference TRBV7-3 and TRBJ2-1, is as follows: GAGVSQTPSNKVTEKGKYVELRCDPISGHTALYWYRQSLGQGPEFLIYFQGTGAADDSGLPNDRFFAVRPEGSVSTLKIQRTERGDSAVYLCASSLAGGRGSEQFFGPGTRLTVL.

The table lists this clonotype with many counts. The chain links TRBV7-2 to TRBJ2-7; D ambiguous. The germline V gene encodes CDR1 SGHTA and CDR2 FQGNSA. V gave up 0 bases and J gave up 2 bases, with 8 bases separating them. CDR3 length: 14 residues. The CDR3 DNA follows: TGTGCCAGCAGCTTAGCAACGGCGGCCTACGAGCAGTACTTC. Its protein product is CASSLATAAYEQYF.

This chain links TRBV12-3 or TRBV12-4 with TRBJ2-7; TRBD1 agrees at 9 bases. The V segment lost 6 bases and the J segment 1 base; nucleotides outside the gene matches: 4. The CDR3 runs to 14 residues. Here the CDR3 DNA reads TGTGCCAGCAGCTGGGACAGGGTTTCCTACGAGCAGTACTTC. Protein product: CASSWDRVSYEQYF.

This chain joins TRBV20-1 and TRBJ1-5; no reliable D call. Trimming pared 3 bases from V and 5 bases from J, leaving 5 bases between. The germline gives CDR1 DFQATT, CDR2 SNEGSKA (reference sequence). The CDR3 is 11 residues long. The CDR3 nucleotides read TGCAGTGCTAGGCGGGATCAGCCCCAGCATTTT. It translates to CSARRDQPQHF.

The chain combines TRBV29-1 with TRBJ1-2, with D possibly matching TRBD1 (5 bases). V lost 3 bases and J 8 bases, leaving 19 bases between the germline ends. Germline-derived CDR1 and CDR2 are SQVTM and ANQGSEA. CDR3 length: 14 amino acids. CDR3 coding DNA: TGCAGCGTTGACACGGCAGGGTCTGTCTGGGGCTACACCTTC. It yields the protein CSVDTAGSVWGYTF.

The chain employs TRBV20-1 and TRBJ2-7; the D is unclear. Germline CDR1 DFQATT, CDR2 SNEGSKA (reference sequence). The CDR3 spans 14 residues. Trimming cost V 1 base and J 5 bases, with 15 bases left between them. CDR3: CSARGTSRADEQYF. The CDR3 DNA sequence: TGCAGTGCTAGAGGTACCTCCCGTGCCGACGAGCAGTACTTC.

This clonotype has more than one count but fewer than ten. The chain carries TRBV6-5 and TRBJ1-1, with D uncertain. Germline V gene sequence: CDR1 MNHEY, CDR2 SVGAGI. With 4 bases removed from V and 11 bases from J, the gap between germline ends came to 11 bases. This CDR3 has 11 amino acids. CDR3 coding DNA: TGTGCCAGCAGTTCCCCAACGGGCGCTTTCTTT. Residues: CASSSPTGAFF.

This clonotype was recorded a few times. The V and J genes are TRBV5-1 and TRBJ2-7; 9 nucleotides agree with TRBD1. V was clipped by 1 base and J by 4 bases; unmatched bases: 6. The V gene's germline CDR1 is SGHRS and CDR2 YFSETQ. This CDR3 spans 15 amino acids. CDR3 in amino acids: CASSLIQGAGYEQYF. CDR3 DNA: TGCGCCAGCAGCTTGATACAGGGGGCTGGTTACGAGCAGTACTTC. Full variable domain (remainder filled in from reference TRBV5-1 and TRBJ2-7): KAGVTQTPRYLIKTRGQQVTLSCSPISGHRSVSWYQQTPGQGLQFLFEYFSETQRNKGNFPGRFSGRQFSNSRSEMNVSTLELGDSALYLCASSLIQGAGYEQYFGPGTRLTVT.